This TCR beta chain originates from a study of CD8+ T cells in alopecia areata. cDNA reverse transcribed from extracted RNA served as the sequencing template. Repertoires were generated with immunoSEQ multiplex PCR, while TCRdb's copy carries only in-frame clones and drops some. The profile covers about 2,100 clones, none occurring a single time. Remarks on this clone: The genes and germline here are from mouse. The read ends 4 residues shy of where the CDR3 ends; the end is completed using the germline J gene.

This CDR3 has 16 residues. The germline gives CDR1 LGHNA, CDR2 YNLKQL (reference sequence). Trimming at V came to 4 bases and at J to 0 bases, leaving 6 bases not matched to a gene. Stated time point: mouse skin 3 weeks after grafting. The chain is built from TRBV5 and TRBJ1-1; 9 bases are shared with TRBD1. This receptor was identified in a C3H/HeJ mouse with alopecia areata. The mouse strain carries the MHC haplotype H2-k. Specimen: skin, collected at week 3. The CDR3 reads CASSPQTGGTNTEVFF. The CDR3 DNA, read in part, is TGTGCCAGCAGCCCCCAGACAGGGGGGACAAACACA.